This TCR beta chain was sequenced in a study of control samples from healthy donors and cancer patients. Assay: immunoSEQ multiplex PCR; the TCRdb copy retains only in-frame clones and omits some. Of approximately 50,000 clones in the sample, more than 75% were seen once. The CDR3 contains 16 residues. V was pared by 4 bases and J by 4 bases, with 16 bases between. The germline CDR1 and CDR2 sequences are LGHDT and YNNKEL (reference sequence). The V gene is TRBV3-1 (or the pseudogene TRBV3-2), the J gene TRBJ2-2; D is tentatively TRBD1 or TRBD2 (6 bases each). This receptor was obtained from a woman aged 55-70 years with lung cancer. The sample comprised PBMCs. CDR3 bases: TGTGCCAGCAGCCTTCGGAGGGGGACGAGCACCGGGGAGCTGTTTTTT. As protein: CASSLRRGTSTGELFF.